The 12 T cell receptor beta chains below all came from one sample that was sequenced in a study of T cell clonality in common variable immunodeficiency (dated by TCRdb to the mid-2010s). Preparation of the library involved the immunoSEQ multiplex PCR assay. As stored in TCRdb, this immuneACCESS dataset retains in-frame rearrangements with V and J assigned. A fraction of the clones does not appear; measured against another copy, unresolved V genes explain less than half of the discrepancy, and the remainder lacks a known reason. This sample was tabulated with about 34,000 clones, among which there are no singletons. 0.75% to 1% of the sample lies in the top ten. The sequenced sample was peripheral blood mononuclear cells. These receptors came from a person aged 18-70 years in good health.

This clone came up many times. The read comes to an end 3 residues before the CDR3 does, leaving the germline J gene to fill in the end. The rearrangement uses TRBV12-3 or TRBV12-4 and TRBJ2-7, with D uncertain. Deletions cut 5 bases from V and 0 bases from J, with 8 bases between. The CDR3 runs 13 residues. The covered CDR3 bases are TGTGCCAGCAGTCGCGTAAGCTCCTACGAG. Its protein is CASSRVSSYE. The whole CDR3 region reads CASSRVSSYEQYF.

There are many counts of this clone. The missing CDR3 end, 3 residues past where the read stops, is filled in from the germline J gene. This rearrangement joins TRBV12-3 or TRBV12-4 to TRBJ2-3; no firm D call. V was pared by 6 bases and J by 2 bases, with 3 bases between. The CDR3 consists of 11 residues. CDR3 DNA, as far as it was read: TGTGCCAGCAGCCTCACAGATACG. As protein: CASSLTDT. The complete CDR3 reads CASSLTDTQYF.

The table lists this clone with many counts. The read terminates 3 residues ahead of where the CDR3 ends, so the germline J gene completes it. This chain uses TRBV29-1 with TRBJ2-5; TRBD2 is a possible D gene (6 bases). Trimming took 8 bases from V and 0 from J, leaving 13 bases between them. The CDR3 has 13 amino acids. Germline loops: CDR1 SQVTM, CDR2 ANQGSEA. This CDR3 reads CSSSSGYQETQYF. CDR3 bases read: TGCAGCTCCTCAAGCGGGTACCAAGAGACC. Together with reference TRBV29-1 and TRBJ2-5, the CDR3 gives the full variable domain: SAVISQKPSRDICQRGTSLTIQCQVDSQVTMMFWYRQQPGQSLTLIATANQGSEATYESGFVIDKFPISRPNLTFSTLTVSNMSPEDSSIYLCSSSSGYQETQYFGPGTRLLVL.

This clone has ten or more counts. The read falls 3 residues short of the CDR3 end, and the missing part is taken from the germline J gene. The chain couples TRBV20-1 to TRBJ1-1; 7 bases are shared with TRBD1. CDR1 is DFQATT and CDR2 is SNEGSKA in the germline V gene (reference sequence). The CDR3 totals 13 residues. Partial CDR3 DNA: TGCAGGCCCGCAAGGGGGCAGAACACTGAA. It translates to CRPARGQNTE. The CDR3 as a whole reads CRPARGQNTEAFF.

This clone was seen ten or more times. The CDR3 end is not reached by the read, which stops 3 residues before it; the germline J gene fills it in. The chain employs TRBV2 and TRBJ2-2, with 9 bases that match TRBD2. V dropped 8 bases and J dropped 6; count of bases not matched to a gene: 7. The CDR3 has 14 residues. Germline CDR1 SNHLY, CDR2 FYNNEI. Incomplete CDR3 DNA: TGTGCCAGCTTAGTAGCGGGAGTTTCCGGGGAG. This encodes CASLVAGVSGE. The complete CDR3 reads CASLVAGVSGELFF.

This clone has a count of ten or more. The CDR3 end is not reached by the read, which stops 3 residues before it; the germline J gene fills it in. This chain joins TRBV30 and TRBJ1-2; TRBD1 agrees at 12 bases. CDR3 size: 14 residues. V lost 3 bases to trimming and J lost 4 bases; unmatched junction nucleotides: 3. Germline V lookup: CDR1 GTSNPN, CDR2 SVGIG (reference sequence). The DNA read from the CDR3 is TGTGCCTGGAGCCCGGGACAGGGGGCCTATGGC. Its translation is CAWSPGQGAYG. From start to end, the CDR3 is CAWSPGQGAYGYTF.

Ten or more counts support this clone. The CDR3 end lies 3 residues beyond the end of the read and is filled in from the germline J gene. The V and J genes are TRBV20-1 and TRBJ2-2; maybe TRBD1 (6 bases). This CDR3 is 15 amino acids long. Germline CDR1 DFQATT, CDR2 SNEGSKA (reference sequence). Trimming removed 6 bases at V and 1 base at J, with 15 bases between. The CDR3 spells CSAQGPGWNTGELFF. CDR3 bases read: TGCAGTGCCCAGGGGCCAGGGTGGAACACCGGGGAG.

This clone was recorded at least ten times. Read data end 3 residues before the CDR3 end; the end is taken from the germline J gene. The rearrangement links TRBV27 to TRBJ1-5, with 7 bases that match TRBD1. The V and J ends lost 6 bases and 6 bases, in that order; junction bases with no gene match: 11. Germline-derived CDR1 and CDR2 are MNHEY and SMNVEV (reference sequence). The CDR3 is 15 amino acids. The CDR3 loop reads CASREQGSPCQPQHF. Partial CDR3 DNA: TGTGCCAGCAGAGAACAGGGGTCACCATGTCAGCCC.

This clone has a count of ten or more. The read stops 3 residues short of the end of the CDR3; the missing end is completed from the germline J gene. The rearrangement joins TRBV11-2 to TRBJ2-3; the D gene is possibly TRBD1 (5 bases). The V end lost 5 bases, the J end lost 3 bases, and 9 bases lay between the germline ends. The CDR3 is made up of 13 amino acids. Germline CDR1 and CDR2: SGHAT and FQNNGV. CDR3 DNA (partial): TGTGCCAGCAGCCCCCAGGGAACAGATACG. The encoded protein is CASSPQGTDT. The whole CDR3 sequence is CASSPQGTDTQYF.

This clone was counted many times. The read is 3 residues too short to cover the CDR3 end, so that end is filled in from the germline J gene. The genes are TRBV7-9 and TRBJ2-5; 8 positions match TRBD2. Trimming took 2 bases from V and 5 from J; bases not matched to a gene: 1. The CDR3 extends over 13 amino acids. Germline CDR1 SEHNR, CDR2 FQNEAQ (reference sequence). Partial CDR3 DNA: TGTGCCAGCAGCTTACGGACTAGCGAGACC. Translating it yields CASSLRTSET. The whole CDR3 sequence reads CASSLRTSETQYF.

This clone was seen many times. The read comes to an end 3 residues before the CDR3 does, leaving the germline J gene to fill in the end. The chain carries TRBV5-1 and TRBJ2-2; 9 nucleotides align to TRBD2. From germline, CDR1 is SGHRS and CDR2 YFSETQ. With V trimmed by 0 bases and J by 1 base, 7 bases remained unmatched. The length of the CDR3 is 18 residues. The covered CDR3 bases are TGCGCCAGCAGCTTGGACCTCAGCGGGGGGATGAACACCGGGGAG. Translating gives CASSLDLSGGMNTGE. The whole CDR3 protein is CASSLDLSGGMNTGELFF. The full variable domain, completed using reference TRBV5-1 and TRBJ2-2, is KAGVTQTPRYLIKTRGQQVTLSCSPISGHRSVSWYQQTPGQGLQFLFEYFSETQRNKGNFPGRFSGRQFSNSRSEMNVSTLELGDSALYLCASSLDLSGGMNTGELFFGEGSRLTVL.

The CDR3 DNA, read in part, is TGTGCCAGCAGCTTAGGGCGGGCCGCTAATGAAAAA. It specifies CASSLGRAANEK. The CDR3 reads in full as CASSLGRAANEKLFF. The V gene is TRBV7-9, the J gene TRBJ1-4, with D hard to call. The read ends 3 residues before the CDR3 terminus; that terminus is restored from the germline J gene. The V gene's germline CDR1 is SEHNR and CDR2 FQNEAQ (reference sequence). The CDR3 sequence is 15 residues long. V shed 1 base and J shed 3 bases, with 9 bases lying between them.